These 31 T cell receptor beta chains were all obtained from the same sample, sequenced in a study of chemoradiotherapy in HPV16-positive cancers (dated by TCRdb to between 2022 and 2023). To prepare the library, the immunoSEQ multiplex PCR assay was applied. As stored in TCRdb, this immuneACCESS dataset retains in-frame rearrangements with V and J assigned. A fraction of the clones does not appear; measured against another copy, unresolved V genes explain less than half of the discrepancy, and the remainder lacks a known reason. Here the sample has tens of thousands of clones; roughly 90% occur a single time. Roughly 4.3% of the sample goes to the ten largest clones. This specimen consisted of blood, obtained from a patient who underwent chemoradiotherapy. The receptor set was obtained from a human donor with HPV-associated anogenital cancer.

This chain uses TRBV5-6 with TRBJ2-1, with D maybe TRBD1 (5 bases). V lost 0 bases and J lost 9, with 16 bases in between. This CDR3 spans 15 amino acids. From germline, CDR1 is SGHDT and CDR2 YYEEEE. The CDR3 loop is CASSLEVFRGGEQFF. The CDR3 DNA reads as TGTGCCAGCAGCTTGGAAGTGTTTAGGGGCGGTGAGCAGTTCTTC.

The V call is TRBV18, the J call TRBJ1-1, with a possible D match to TRBD1 (6 bases). The CDR3 has 14 residues. From germline, CDR1 is KGHSH and CDR2 LQKENI. V was clipped by 2 bases and J by 0 bases, with 7 bases between them. CDR3 protein: CASSPRTVNTEAFF. In DNA form, the CDR3 reads TGTGCCAGCTCACCAAGGACAGTGAACACTGAAGCTTTCTTT.

The chain has TRBV10-3 and TRBJ1-1; no definite D call. CDR1 and CDR2 from the germline V gene are ENHRY and SYGVKD. The length of the CDR3 is 13 residues. Trimming stripped 7 bases from V and 3 bases from J, with 12 bases between. In DNA, the CDR3 is TGTGCCATCACCAGAAGGACGGACACTGAAGCTTTCTTT. Amino acids: CAITRRTDTEAFF.

The chain employs TRBV5-6 and TRBJ2-7, with D possibly matching TRBD1 (6 bases). Germline CDR1 reads SGHDT; CDR2 reads YYEEEE. The CDR3 covers 13 residues. The V end lost 4 bases, the J end lost 5 bases, and 13 bases lay between the germline ends. The chain's CDR3 is CASSPGTNNEQYF. DNA of the CDR3: TGTGCCAGCAGCCCCGGGACAAACAACGAGCAGTACTTC.

This clone was seen more than once but under ten times. The chain recombines TRBV7-2 with TRBJ1-4; perhaps TRBD1 as D (5 bases). The CDR3 spans 15 residues. Between the trimmed V and J ends, which lost 5 bases and 12 bases, there was a span of 22 bases. Looked up from germline, CDR1 is SGHTA and CDR2 is FQGNSA. The CDR3: CASSQEGSTRGELFF. DNA for the CDR3: TGTGCCAGCAGCCAAGAAGGGTCTACAAGGGGAGAACTGTTTTTT.

V is TRBV9 and J is TRBJ1-1; D unresolved. Trimming took off 6 bases at V and 0 bases at J, with 9 bases between the two ends. From germline, CDR1 is SGDLS and CDR2 YYNGEE. The CDR3 has 13 amino acids. The CDR3 loop is CASTGSMNTEAFF. Written as DNA, the CDR3 is TGTGCCAGCACCGGAAGTATGAACACTGAAGCTTTCTTT.

The gene calls are TRBV27 and TRBJ2-2; 7 bases align to TRBD1. This CDR3 comprises 14 residues. The ends lost 6 bases at V and 5 bases at J; junction bases unmatched: 6. In germline, CDR1 is MNHEY, CDR2 SMNVEV (reference sequence). The CDR3 is CASRWDSLTGELFF. The CDR3 bases are TGTGCCAGCAGGTGGGACAGCTTGACCGGGGAGCTGTTTTTT.

V and J are TRBV14 and TRBJ1-1; TRBD1 aligns across 9 bases. Germline V gives CDR1 SGHDN, CDR2 FVKESK. This CDR3 has 16 residues. With V trimmed by 4 bases and J by 3 bases, 9 bases remained unmatched. Written as DNA, the CDR3 is TGTGCCAGCAGCCGGTACAGGGGGCGGGGGGACACTGAAGCTTTCTTT. It translates to CASSRYRGRGDTEAFF. Based on the CDR3 plus reference TRBV14 and TRBJ1-1, the full variable domain is EAGVTQFPSHSVIEKGQTVTLRCDPISGHDNLYWYRRVMGKEIKFLLHFVKESKQDESGMPNNRFLAERTGGTYSTLKVQPAELEDSGVYFCASSRYRGRGDTEAFFGQGTRLTVV.

The chain is built from TRBV18 and TRBJ1-6; D possibly corresponds to TRBD1 (6 bases). Germline V CDR1 and CDR2: KGHSH, LQKENI. The CDR3 length is 14 residues. V was clipped by 4 bases and J by 6 bases, with 10 bases between them. DNA for the CDR3: TGTGCCAGCTCACTAGAAGGGGGTAATTCACCCCTCCACTTT. Amino acids: CASSLEGGNSPLHF.

This chain connects TRBV6-1 to TRBJ1-2; D is possibly TRBD1 (5 bases). This CDR3 has 12 residues. Germline assignment: CDR1 MNHNS and CDR2 SASEGT. Trimming removed 7 bases from V and 4 bases from J, with 10 bases in between. Here the CDR3 reads CASTQGIYGYTF. The CDR3 DNA reads as TGTGCCAGCACGCAGGGCATCTATGGCTACACCTTC.

This chain uses TRBV6-5 with TRBJ1-5, with TRBD1 matching 7 bases. V lost 5 bases to trimming and J lost 5 bases; unmatched junction nucleotides: 6. The CDR3 totals 14 residues. Germline V gene data show CDR1 as MNHEY and CDR2 as SVGAGI. CDR3 DNA sequence: TGTGCCAGCAGTCCCAGGGGGTCGCATCAGCCCCAGCATTTT. Translating it yields CASSPRGSHQPQHF.

The chain links TRBV30 to TRBJ2-5; 8 bases match TRBD1. Trimming cost V 0 bases and J 5 bases; bases outside gene matches: 8. The germline V gene has CDR1 GTSNPN and CDR2 SVGIG (reference sequence). This CDR3 is built from 15 residues. The CDR3, as DNA: TGTGCCTGGAGTGTGGGGACAGGATTCCCGGAGACCCAGTACTTC. It codes for CAWSVGTGFPETQYF. The complete variable domain, with remaining parts taken from reference TRBV30 and TRBJ2-5, reads SQTIHQWPATLVQPVGSPLSLECTVEGTSNPNLYWYRQAAGRGLQLLFYSVGIGQISSEVPQNLSASRPQDRQFILSSKKLLLSDSGFYLCAWSVGTGFPETQYFGPGTRLLVL.

The chain joins TRBV11-2 to TRBJ2-7; no clear D gene. The germline V gene has CDR1 SGHAT and CDR2 FQNNGV. CDR3 length equals 11 residues. V lost 5 bases and J 2 bases, leaving 4 bases between the germline ends. CDR3 region: CASSPAYEQYF. The DNA for the CDR3 is TGTGCCAGCAGCCCAGCCTACGAGCAGTACTTC. Looking up the rest from reference TRBV11-2 and TRBJ2-7 gives the full variable domain: EAGVAQSPRYKIIEKRQSVAFWCNPISGHATLYWYQQILGQGPKLLIQFQNNGVVDDSQLPKDRFSAERLKGVDSTLKIQPAKLEDSAVYLCASSPAYEQYFGPGTRLTVT.

The V gene is TRBV13, the J gene TRBJ1-1; no reliable D call. CDR1 is PRHDT, CDR2 FYEKMQ, per germline (reference sequence). The CDR3 length is 16 residues. V lost 1 base and J lost 0, with 12 bases in between. This chain's CDR3 is CASSLEEIFVNTEAFF. In nucleotides, the CDR3 is TGTGCCAGCAGCTTAGAGGAAATCTTTGTGAACACTGAAGCTTTCTTT.

The genes are TRBV11-3 and TRBJ2-1, with TRBD2 as a possible D gene (6 bases). The CDR3 has 16 amino acids. Looked up from germline, CDR1 is SGHNT and CDR2 is YENEEA. V was trimmed by 4 bases and J by 7 bases, leaving 20 bases between them. The CDR3 DNA reads as TGTGCCAGCAGCTATTTTCCCACTAGCCAAGAGAATGAGCAGTTCTTC. It translates to CASSYFPTSQENEQFF.

V gene TRBV18 combines with J gene TRBJ2-1, with a weak D call TRBD1 (6 bases). Trimming took 0 bases from V and 10 from J, leaving 13 bases between them. There are 14 residues in the CDR3. From germline, CDR1 is KGHSH and CDR2 LQKENI. The CDR3 is CASSPPVVGAEQFF. CDR3 DNA: TGTGCCAGCTCACCACCGGTAGTGGGGGCCGAGCAGTTCTTC.

The chain is built from TRBV6-5 and TRBJ2-1, with D perhaps TRBD2 (5 bases). The germline V gene has CDR1 MNHEY and CDR2 SVGAGI. The length of the CDR3 is 13 residues. V was pared by 7 bases and J by 4 bases, with 11 bases between. The CDR3 DNA reads as TGTGCCAGCACCAACGGGGAGTACAATGAGCAGTTCTTC. Its translation: CASTNGEYNEQFF.

The chain combines TRBV5-4 with TRBJ2-7, with 8 nucleotides matching TRBD1. Germline-derived CDR1 and CDR2 are SGHNT and YYREEE (reference sequence). V gave up 4 bases and J gave up 5 bases; unmatched junction bases: 8. This CDR3 is built from 14 residues. The CDR3: CASSPGQGRDEQYF. CDR3 DNA sequence: TGTGCCAGCAGCCCTGGACAGGGCCGCGACGAGCAGTACTTC.

In its sample, this clone was seen once. This chain connects TRBV18 to TRBJ2-1; D gene unclear. V lost 5 bases and J 4 bases, leaving 9 bases between the germline ends. CDR3 length: 13 amino acids. Germline CDR1 is KGHSH and CDR2 is LQKENI. CDR3 in amino acids: CASSLGLYNEQFF. CDR3 in DNA: TGTGCCAGCTCATTGGGCCTTTACAATGAGCAGTTCTTC.

This chain connects TRBV6-1 to TRBJ2-7; 9 bases are a match to TRBD2. V gave up 6 bases and J gave up 5 bases; unmatched junction bases: 11. Germline V gene data show CDR1 as MNHNS and CDR2 as SASEGT. CDR3 length equals 15 residues. The CDR3 sequence: CASRATGTSRDEQYF. CDR3 in DNA: TGTGCCAGCAGGGCAACCGGGACTAGCAGAGACGAGCAGTACTTC.

This sequence joins TRBV5-1 and TRBJ2-6; either TRBD1 or TRBD2 may fit D (5 bases each). Trimming removed 7 bases at V and 2 bases at J, with 16 bases between. Germline V gene data show CDR1 as SGHRS and CDR2 as YFSETQ. The CDR3 totals 16 residues. CDR3 in amino acids: CASRDALLAGANVLTF. The DNA of the CDR3 is TGCGCCAGCCGGGACGCACTACTAGCTGGGGCCAACGTCCTGACTTTC. Complete variable domain (other parts from reference TRBV5-1 and TRBJ2-6): KAGVTQTPRYLIKTRGQQVTLSCSPISGHRSVSWYQQTPGQGLQFLFEYFSETQRNKGNFPGRFSGRQFSNSRSEMNVSTLELGDSALYLCASRDALLAGANVLTFGAGSRLTVL.

This chain connects TRBV6-1 to TRBJ1-1; the match to TRBD1 covers 8 bases. The CDR3 covers 17 residues. The germline gives CDR1 MNHNS, CDR2 SASEGT. Losses at the gene ends were 4 bases for V and 0 bases for J; bases not matched to a gene: 10. Here the CDR3 reads CASSGGRGPRMNTEAFF. For the CDR3, the DNA is TGTGCCAGCAGTGGGGGCAGGGGGCCCAGAATGAACACTGAAGCTTTCTTT.

This clone came up a few times. Mismatch with germline at one junction end may stem from a read error. The rearrangement uses TRBV7-3 and TRBJ2-5, with unresolved D. CDR1 SGHTA and CDR2 FQGTGA come from the germline V gene. The CDR3 is 13 amino acids. The CDR3 loop reads CASSLGGQEAQYF. The CDR3 DNA is TGTGCCAGCAGCCTCGGCGGCCAAGAGGCCCAGTACTTC.

V gene TRBV9 combines with J gene TRBJ2-5, with 10 bases that match TRBD1. The CDR3 spans 19 residues. The V gene's germline CDR1 is SGDLS and CDR2 YYNGEE. V was pared by 0 bases and J by 3 bases, with 14 bases of the junction left unmatched. DNA of the CDR3: TGTGCCAGCAGCGTAGGCAGGGTGGGGAGACAGGGGGCCAAAGAGACCCAGTACTTC. Residues: CASSVGRVGRQGAKETQYF.

This clone has only one observation. The rearrangement uses TRBV6-5 and TRBJ1-2; 7 bases are shared with TRBD1. The ends lost 2 bases at V and 13 bases at J; junction bases unmatched: 7. The CDR3 extends over 12 amino acids. Germline V CDR1 and CDR2: MNHEY, SVGAGI. The CDR3 DNA follows: TGTGCCAGCAGTTACCCCCTCGGGACAGCCACCTTC. It encodes CASSYPLGTATF.

This CDR3 is CASSTALSYEQYF. CDR3 in DNA: TGTGCCAGCAGCACTGCACTCTCCTACGAGCAGTACTTC. The J gene is TRBJ2-7, the V gene TRBV5-4; D is ambiguous. The CDR3 covers 13 residues. V was trimmed by 4 bases and J by 0 bases, leaving 8 bases between them. CDR1 SGHNT and CDR2 YYREEE come from the germline V gene (reference sequence).

The chain uses TRBV6-5 and TRBJ1-4; no clear D gene. The CDR3 spans 15 residues. Germline V gene data show CDR1 as MNHEY and CDR2 as SVGAGI. Trimming removed 3 bases at V and 3 bases at J, with 11 bases between. CDR3 amino acids: CASSYGEGANEKLFF. CDR3 bases: TGTGCCAGCAGTTATGGGGAGGGAGCTAATGAAAAACTGTTTTTT.

The V call is TRBV5-6, the J call TRBJ1-4; no firm D call. The CDR3 has 13 residues. Germline V lookup: CDR1 SGHDT, CDR2 YYEEEE. V was trimmed by 4 bases and J by 7 bases, leaving 11 bases between them. The CDR3 loop is CASSLPTGEKLFF. Here the CDR3 DNA reads TGTGCCAGCAGCCTGCCGACTGGTGAAAAACTGTTTTTT.

The genes are TRBV7-8 and TRBJ2-1; 8 bases line up with TRBD1. The CDR3 spans 13 residues. The V and J ends lost 5 bases and 6 bases, in that order; junction bases with no gene match: 3. Germline assignment: CDR1 SGHVS and CDR2 FQNEAQ. The CDR3 spells CASSLDRGNEQFF. The CDR3 nucleotides are TGTGCCAGCAGCCTCGACAGGGGCAATGAGCAGTTCTTC.

This sequence joins TRBV7-9 and TRBJ2-1, with TRBD1 matching 8 bases. The ends lost 5 bases at V and 1 base at J; junction bases unmatched: 4. Germline values: CDR1 SEHNR, CDR2 FQNEAQ (reference sequence). The CDR3 contains 15 residues. CDR3 in DNA: TGTGCCAGCAGCGCTGACAGGGGATCCTACAATGAGCAGTTCTTC. Amino acid sequence: CASSADRGSYNEQFF. The complete variable domain, with remaining parts taken from reference TRBV7-9 and TRBJ2-1, reads DTGVSQNPRHKITKRGQNVTFRCDPISEHNRLYWYRQTLGQGPEFLTYFQNEAQLEKSRLLSDRFSAERPKGSFSTLEIQRTEQGDSAMYLCASSADRGSYNEQFFGPGTRLTVL.

The rearrangement links TRBV11-2 to TRBJ1-2; no clear D gene. V was shortened by 0 bases and J by 4 bases, with 6 bases between the two germline ends. The CDR3 loop spans 13 amino acids. From germline, CDR1 is SGHAT and CDR2 FQNNGV. The CDR3 nucleotides read TGTGCCAGCAGCTTAGATTTACCCTATGGCTACACCTTC. Encoded protein: CASSLDLPYGYTF.